This T cell receptor beta chain is from a study of blood T cells in healthy people across ages. Sample-barcoded 5' priming and a J-beta primer mix drove a second PCR of about 6 to 11 cycles. TCRdb independently ran MiXCR on the 5' RACE reads; one entry per CDR3 protein. In the table there are approximately 800,000 distinct CDR3 sequences, roughly three fifths of which are singletons. Donors were healthy Caucasian individuals from Russia aged about 6 to 100. This clonotype was recorded only once. Its antigen is unidentified. CDR3 length equals 14 residues. The germline gives CDR1 DFQATT, CDR2 SNEGSKA (reference sequence). The V end lost 6 bases, the J end lost 0 bases, and 15 bases lay between the germline ends. Study observations and caveats: Estimates drawn from one million T cells were deemed to understate diversity. Bulk PBMC profiling left naive and antigen-experienced comparisons inconclusive.

The chain uses TRBV20-1 and TRBJ2-7; possible D gene TRBD2, 6 bases. The TCR was taken from a man in his forties in good health. The source material was blood. CDR3 in amino acids: CSAISGPSSYEQYF. The DNA of the CDR3 is TGCAGTGCCATTAGCGGTCCAAGCTCCTACGAGCAGTACTTC.